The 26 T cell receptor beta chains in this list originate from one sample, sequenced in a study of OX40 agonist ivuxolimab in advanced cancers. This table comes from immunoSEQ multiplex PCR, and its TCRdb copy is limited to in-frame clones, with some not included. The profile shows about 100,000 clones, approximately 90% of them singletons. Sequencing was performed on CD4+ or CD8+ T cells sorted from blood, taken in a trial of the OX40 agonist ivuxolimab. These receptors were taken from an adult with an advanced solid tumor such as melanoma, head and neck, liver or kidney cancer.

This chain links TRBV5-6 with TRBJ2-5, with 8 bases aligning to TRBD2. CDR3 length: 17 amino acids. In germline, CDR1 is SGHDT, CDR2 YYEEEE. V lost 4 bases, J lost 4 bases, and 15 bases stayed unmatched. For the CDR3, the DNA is TGTGCCAGCAGCGTTTTAGGGAGAGCGGGAGAGGGAGAGACCCAGTACTTC. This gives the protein CASSVLGRAGEGETQYF. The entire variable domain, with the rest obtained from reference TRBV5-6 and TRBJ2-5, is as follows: DAGVTQSPTHLIKTRGQQVTLRCSPKSGHDTVSWYQQALGQGPQFIFQYYEEEERQRGNFPDRFSGHQFPNYSSELNVNALLLGDSALYLCASSVLGRAGEGETQYFGPGTRLLVL.

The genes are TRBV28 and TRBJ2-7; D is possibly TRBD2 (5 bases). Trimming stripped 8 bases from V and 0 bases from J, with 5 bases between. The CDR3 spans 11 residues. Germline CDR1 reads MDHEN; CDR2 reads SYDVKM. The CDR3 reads CASGSSYEQYF. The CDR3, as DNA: TGTGCCAGCGGGAGCTCCTACGAGCAGTACTTC.

CDR3 in DNA: TGTGCCAGCAGCTTAGATAGCGGCACAGATACGCAGTATTTT. It is translated as CASSLDSGTDTQYF. The chain couples TRBV7-2 to TRBJ2-3, with D maybe TRBD2 (5 bases). Deletions cut 1 base from V and 1 base from J, with 6 bases between. Germline loops: CDR1 SGHTA, CDR2 FQGNSA. The CDR3 runs 14 residues.

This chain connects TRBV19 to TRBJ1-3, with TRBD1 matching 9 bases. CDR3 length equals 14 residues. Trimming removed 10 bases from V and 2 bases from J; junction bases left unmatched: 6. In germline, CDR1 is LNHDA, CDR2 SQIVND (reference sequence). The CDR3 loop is CATNRQGAGNTIYF. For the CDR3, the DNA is TGTGCCACCAATCGACAGGGGGCTGGAAACACCATATATTTT.

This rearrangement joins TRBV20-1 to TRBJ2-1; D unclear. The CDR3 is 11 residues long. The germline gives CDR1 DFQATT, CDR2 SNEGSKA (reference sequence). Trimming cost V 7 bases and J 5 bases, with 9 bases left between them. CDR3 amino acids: CSVETHNEQFF. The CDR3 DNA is TGCAGTGTAGAGACCCACAATGAGCAGTTCTTC.

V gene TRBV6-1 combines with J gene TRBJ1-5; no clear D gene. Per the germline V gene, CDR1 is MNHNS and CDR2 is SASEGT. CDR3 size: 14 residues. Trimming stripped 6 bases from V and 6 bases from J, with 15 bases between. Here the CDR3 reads CASSEGGESQPQHF. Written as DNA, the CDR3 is TGTGCCAGCAGCGAGGGTGGGGAGAGTCAGCCCCAGCATTTT.

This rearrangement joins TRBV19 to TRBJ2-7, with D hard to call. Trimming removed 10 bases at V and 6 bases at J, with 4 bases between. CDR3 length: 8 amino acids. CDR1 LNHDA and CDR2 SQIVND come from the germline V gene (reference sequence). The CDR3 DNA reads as TGTGCCAATGGCGAGCAGTACTTC. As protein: CANGEQYF.

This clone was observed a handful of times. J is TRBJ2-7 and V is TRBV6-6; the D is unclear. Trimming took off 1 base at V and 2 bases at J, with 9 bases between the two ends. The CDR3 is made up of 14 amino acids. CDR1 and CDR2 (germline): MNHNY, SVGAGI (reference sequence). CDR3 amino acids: CASSYFDTAYEQYF. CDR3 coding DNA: TGTGCCAGCAGTTACTTCGACACTGCCTACGAGCAGTACTTC.

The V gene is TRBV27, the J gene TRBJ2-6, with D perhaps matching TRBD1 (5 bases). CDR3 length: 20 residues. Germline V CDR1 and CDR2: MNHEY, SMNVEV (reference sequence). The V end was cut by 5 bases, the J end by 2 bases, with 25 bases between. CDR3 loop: CASSKKPLSRAGPGANVLTF. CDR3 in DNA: TGTGCCAGCAGTAAAAAACCTCTCAGCAGGGCAGGACCTGGGGCCAACGTCCTGACTTTC. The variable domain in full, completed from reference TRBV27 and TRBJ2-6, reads EAQVTQNPRYLITVTGKKLTVTCSQNMNHEYMSWYRQDPGLGLRQIYYSMNVEVTDKGDVPEGYKVSRKEKRNFPLILESPSPNQTSLYFCASSKKPLSRAGPGANVLTFGAGSRLTVL.

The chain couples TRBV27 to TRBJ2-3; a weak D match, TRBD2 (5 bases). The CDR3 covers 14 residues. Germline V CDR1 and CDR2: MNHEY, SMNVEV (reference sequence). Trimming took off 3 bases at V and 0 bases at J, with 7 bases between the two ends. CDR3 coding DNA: TGTGCCAGCAGTTTCTCGGGGAGCACAGATACGCAGTATTTT. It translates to CASSFSGSTDTQYF.

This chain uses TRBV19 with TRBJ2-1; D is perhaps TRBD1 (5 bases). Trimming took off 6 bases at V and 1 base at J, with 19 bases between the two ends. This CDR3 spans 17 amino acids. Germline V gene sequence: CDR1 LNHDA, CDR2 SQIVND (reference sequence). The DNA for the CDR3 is TGTGCCAGTAGCCAGACAGAGGTTCGGGCGTCCTACAATGAGCAGTTCTTC. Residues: CASSQTEVRASYNEQFF.

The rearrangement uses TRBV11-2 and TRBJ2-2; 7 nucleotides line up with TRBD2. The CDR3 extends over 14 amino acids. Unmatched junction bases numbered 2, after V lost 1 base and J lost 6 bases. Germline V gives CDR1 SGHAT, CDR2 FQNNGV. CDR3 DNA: TGTGCCAGCAGCTTAGGCCTAGCGGCCGGGGAGCTGTTTTTT. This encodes CASSLGLAAGELFF.

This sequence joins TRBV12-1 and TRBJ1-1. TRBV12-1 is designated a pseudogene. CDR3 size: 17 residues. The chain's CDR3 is CASSFARGDGLSTEAFF. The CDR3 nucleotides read TGTGCCAGCAGCTTTGCGCGGGGGGATGGTCTGAGCACTGAAGCTTTCTTT.

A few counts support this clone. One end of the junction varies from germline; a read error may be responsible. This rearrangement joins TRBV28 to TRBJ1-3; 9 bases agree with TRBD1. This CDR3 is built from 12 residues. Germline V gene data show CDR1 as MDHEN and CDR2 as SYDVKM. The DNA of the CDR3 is TGTGCCAGCAGTTCCGGACAGGGGAAGAGGAATTTT. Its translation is CASSSGQGKRNF. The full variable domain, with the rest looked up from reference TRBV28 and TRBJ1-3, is DVKVTQSSRYLVKRTGEKVFLECVQDMDHENMFWYRQDPGLGLRLIYFSYDVKMKEKGDIPEGYSVSREKKERFSLILESASTNQTSMYLCASSSGQGKRNFGEGSWLTVV.

The chain's CDR3 is CASSLLGPISGNTIYF. The CDR3 coding sequence is TGTGCCAGCAGCTTATTGGGACCGATCTCTGGAAACACCATATATTTT. The chain has TRBV7-2 and TRBJ1-3; the D gene is possibly TRBD1 (5 bases). Germline-derived CDR1 and CDR2 are SGHTA and FQGNSA. The CDR3 is 16 amino acids. V was cut by 2 bases and J by 0 bases, with 11 bases left in between.

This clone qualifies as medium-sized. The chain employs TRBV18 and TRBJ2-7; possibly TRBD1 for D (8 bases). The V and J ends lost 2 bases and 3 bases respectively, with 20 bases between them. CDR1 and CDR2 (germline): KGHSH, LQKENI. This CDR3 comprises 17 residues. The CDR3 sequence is CASSPGLTGEGVYEQYF. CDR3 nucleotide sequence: TGTGCCAGCTCACCAGGACTGACAGGGGAGGGGGTCTACGAGCAGTACTTC. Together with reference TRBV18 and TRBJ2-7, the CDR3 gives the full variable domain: NAGVMQNPRHLVRRRGQEARLRCSPMKGHSHVYWYRQLPEEGLKFMVYLQKENIIDESGMPKERFSAEFPKEGPSILRIQQVVRGDSAAYFCASSPGLTGEGVYEQYFGPGTRLTVT.

The CDR3 DNA sequence: TGTGCCACCAGCAGGCCGCTTCAGCCCCAGCATTTT. It encodes CATSRPLQPQHF. The chain employs TRBV15 and TRBJ1-5; D uncertain. Germline V CDR1 and CDR2: LNHNV, YYDKDF (reference sequence). Trimming shortened V by 3 bases and J by 6 bases, and 6 bases separated the two germline ends. This CDR3 has 12 amino acids.

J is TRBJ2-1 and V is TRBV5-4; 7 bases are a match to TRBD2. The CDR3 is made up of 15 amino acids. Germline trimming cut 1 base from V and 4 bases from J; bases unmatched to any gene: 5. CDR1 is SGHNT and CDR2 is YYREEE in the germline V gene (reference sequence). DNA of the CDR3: TGTGCCAGCAGCTTGAGGACTAGTTTTTACAATGAGCAGTTCTTC. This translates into CASSLRTSFYNEQFF.

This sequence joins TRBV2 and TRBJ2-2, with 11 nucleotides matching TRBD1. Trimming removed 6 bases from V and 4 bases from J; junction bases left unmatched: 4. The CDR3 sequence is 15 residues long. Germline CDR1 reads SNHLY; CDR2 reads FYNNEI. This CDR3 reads CASSGQGAGTGELFF. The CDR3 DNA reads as TGTGCCAGCAGCGGACAGGGGGCTGGCACCGGGGAGCTGTTTTTT.

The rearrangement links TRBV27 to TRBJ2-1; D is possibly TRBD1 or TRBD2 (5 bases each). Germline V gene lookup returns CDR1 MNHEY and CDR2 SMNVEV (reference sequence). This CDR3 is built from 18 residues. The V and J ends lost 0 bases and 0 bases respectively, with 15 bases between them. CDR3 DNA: TGTGCCAGCAGTTTATCGGGGAGTTGGGACGGCTCCTACAATGAGCAGTTCTTC. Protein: CASSLSGSWDGSYNEQFF.

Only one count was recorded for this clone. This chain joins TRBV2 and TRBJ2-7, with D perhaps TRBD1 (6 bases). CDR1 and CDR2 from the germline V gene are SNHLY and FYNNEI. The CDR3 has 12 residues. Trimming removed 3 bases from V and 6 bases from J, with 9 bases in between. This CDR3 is CASSEGALEQYF. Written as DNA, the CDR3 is TGTGCCAGCAGTGAGGGGGCGCTCGAGCAGTACTTC.

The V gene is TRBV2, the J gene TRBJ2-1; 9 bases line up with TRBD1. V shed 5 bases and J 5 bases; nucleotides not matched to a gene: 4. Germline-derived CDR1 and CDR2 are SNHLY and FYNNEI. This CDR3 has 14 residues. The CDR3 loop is CASSRWTGDNEQFF. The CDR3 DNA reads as TGTGCCAGCAGTCGATGGACAGGGGACAATGAGCAGTTCTTC.

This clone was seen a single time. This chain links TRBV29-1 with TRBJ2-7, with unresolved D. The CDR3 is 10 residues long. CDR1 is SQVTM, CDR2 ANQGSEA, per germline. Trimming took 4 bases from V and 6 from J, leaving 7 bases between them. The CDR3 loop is CSVAAGEQYF. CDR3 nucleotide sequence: TGCAGCGTTGCCGCCGGCGAGCAGTACTTC.

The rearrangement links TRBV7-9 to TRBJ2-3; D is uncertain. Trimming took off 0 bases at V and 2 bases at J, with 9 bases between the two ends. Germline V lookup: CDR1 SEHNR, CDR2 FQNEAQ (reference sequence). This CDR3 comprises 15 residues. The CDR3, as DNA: TGTGCCAGCAGCTTAGCGAAGAGCTCCACAGATACGCAGTATTTT. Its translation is CASSLAKSSTDTQYF. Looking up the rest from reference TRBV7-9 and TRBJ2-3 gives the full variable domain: DTGVSQNPRHKITKRGQNVTFRCDPISEHNRLYWYRQTLGQGPEFLTYFQNEAQLEKSRLLSDRFSAERPKGSFSTLEIQRTEQGDSAMYLCASSLAKSSTDTQYFGPGTRLTVL.

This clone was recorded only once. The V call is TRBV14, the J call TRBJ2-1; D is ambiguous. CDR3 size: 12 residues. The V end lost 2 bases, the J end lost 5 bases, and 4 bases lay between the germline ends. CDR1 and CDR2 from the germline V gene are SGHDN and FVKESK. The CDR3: CASSQWNNEQFF. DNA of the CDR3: TGTGCCAGCAGCCAATGGAACAATGAGCAGTTCTTC.

Here the CDR3 DNA reads TGTGCCAGCAGGATTGAGCGGACGAACACCGGGGAGCTGTTTTTT. It specifies CASRIERTNTGELFF. The V gene is TRBV6-4, the J gene TRBJ2-2, with D maybe TRBD2 (5 bases). V shed 6 bases and J shed 0 bases, with 11 bases lying between them. The germline V gene encodes CDR1 MRHNA and CDR2 SNTAGT. The CDR3 contains 15 residues.